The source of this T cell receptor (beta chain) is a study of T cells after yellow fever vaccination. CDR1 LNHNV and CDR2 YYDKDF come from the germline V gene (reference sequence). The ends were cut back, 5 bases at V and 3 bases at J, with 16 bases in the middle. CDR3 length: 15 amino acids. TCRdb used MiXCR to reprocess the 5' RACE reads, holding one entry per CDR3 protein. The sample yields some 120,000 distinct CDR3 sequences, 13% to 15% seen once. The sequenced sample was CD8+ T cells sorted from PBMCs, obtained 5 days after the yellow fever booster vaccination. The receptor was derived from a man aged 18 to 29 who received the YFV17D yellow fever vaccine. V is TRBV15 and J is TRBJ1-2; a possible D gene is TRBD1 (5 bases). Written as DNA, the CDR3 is TGTGCCACCAGCGCCGGGGACGGGTTGGACTATGGCTACACCTTC. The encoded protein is CATSAGDGLDYGYTF.